The 24 T cell receptor beta chains below all came from one sample that was sequenced in a study of cytotoxic CD8 clonotypes in ibrutinib-treated CLL. The protocol was immunoSEQ multiplex PCR, while the TCRdb copy is restricted to in-frame clones and leaves out a portion. The data show 270,000 or so clones, with approximately 76% seen just once and approximately 5.6% held by the top ten. The material sequenced was PBMCs, taken at disease progression, from a patient treated with ibrutinib. The source is a human donor with chronic lymphocytic leukemia.

CDR3 protein: CASSQVPGYVTVFSYEQYF. Here the CDR3 DNA reads TGCGCCAGCAGCCAAGTTCCGGGGTACGTAACCGTCTTCAGCTACGAGCAGTACTTC. The chain has TRBV4-1 and TRBJ2-7; weak D call: TRBD2 (5 bases). The germline V and J ends were trimmed by 1 base and 3 bases, with 25 bases remaining between them. The CDR3 is 19 amino acids. Looked up from germline, CDR1 is MGHRA and CDR2 is YSYEKL.

The chain uses TRBV11-3 and TRBJ2-3; 9 bases are a match to TRBD2. The V gene's germline CDR1 is SGHNT and CDR2 YENEEA. V lost 1 base to trimming and J lost 6 bases; unmatched junction nucleotides: 5. CDR3 length equals 15 residues. CDR3 region: CASSLGVAGDDTQYF. DNA of the CDR3: TGTGCCAGCAGCTTAGGTGTAGCGGGAGACGATACGCAGTATTTT.

This chain uses TRBV12-5 with TRBJ2-7; D ambiguous. V was pared by 5 bases and J by 3 bases, with 8 bases between. Looked up from germline, CDR1 is LGHNT and CDR2 is FRNRAP. The CDR3 totals 12 residues. The CDR3 DNA reads as TGTGCTAGTGGTCCCGACATCTACGAGCAGTACTTC. Translating it yields CASGPDIYEQYF.

This clone occurred a few times. The genes are TRBV10-1 and TRBJ1-1; D call uncertain. The germline V gene has CDR1 WNHNN and CDR2 SYGVQD (reference sequence). Trimming left V 7 bases short and J 1 base short, with 10 bases between. This CDR3 region has 13 residues. The CDR3 region has the DNA TGCGCCAGCACTTCAGGTGGGAACACTGAAGCTTTCTTT. It is translated as CASTSGGNTEAFF.

This sequence joins TRBV11-2 and TRBJ2-2, with D possibly matching TRBD2 (7 bases). V was pared by 5 bases and J by 0 bases, with 19 bases between. In germline, CDR1 is SGHAT, CDR2 FQNNGV. This CDR3 spans 18 amino acids. The CDR3: CASSRSGAGASNTGELFF. DNA for the CDR3: TGTGCCAGCAGCCGTAGTGGGGCGGGGGCCTCGAACACCGGGGAGCTGTTTTTT.

This chain joins TRBV28 and TRBJ2-3; 8 nucleotides agree with TRBD1. The length of the CDR3 is 15 residues. CDR1 is MDHEN, CDR2 SYDVKM, per germline. V was pared by 6 bases and J by 1 base, with 6 bases of the junction left unmatched. The CDR3: CASSGRTGRTDTQYF. The CDR3 DNA sequence: TGTGCCAGCAGCGGAAGGACAGGGCGCACAGATACGCAGTATTTT.

The rearrangement joins TRBV5-4 to TRBJ1-3, with 7 bases identical to TRBD1. CDR1 SGHNT and CDR2 YYREEE come from the germline V gene (reference sequence). Germline trimming cut 5 bases from V and 6 bases from J; bases unmatched to any gene: 8. The CDR3 loop spans 14 amino acids. The DNA for the CDR3 is TGTGCCAGCAGTGGGGCAGGGGGGGAAAACACCATATATTTT. Its translation: CASSGAGGENTIYF.

The chain couples TRBV7-3 to TRBJ2-1; D gene uncertain. The CDR3 totals 16 residues. CDR1 is SGHTA, CDR2 FQGTGA, per germline. V was shortened by 5 bases and J by 4 bases, with 18 bases between the two germline ends. The CDR3: CASSLSPLRPYNEQFF. The CDR3 DNA reads as TGTGCCAGCAGCCTTAGCCCCCTGAGGCCTTACAATGAGCAGTTCTTC.

The rearrangement uses TRBV7-6 and TRBJ2-5; no reliable D call. V lost 5 bases, J lost 5 bases, and 12 bases lay in between. The CDR3 has 13 residues. Germline V gives CDR1 SGHVS, CDR2 FNYEAQ. The CDR3: CASSRAPRETQYF. The CDR3 nucleotides read TGTGCCAGCAGCCGGGCCCCTCGGGAGACCCAGTACTTC.

V is TRBV29-1 and J is TRBJ1-1, with a weak D call TRBD1 (5 bases). Germline V CDR1 and CDR2: SQVTM, ANQGSEA. V lost 6 bases, J lost 0 bases, and 11 bases lay in between. There are 13 residues in the CDR3. CDR3 sequence (DNA): TGCAGCGTAGGACACGGCTTGAACACTGAAGCTTTCTTT. This sequence encodes CSVGHGLNTEAFF.

The V gene is TRBV7-9, the J gene TRBJ1-2; 7 bases match TRBD1. Trimming at V came to 2 bases and at J to 8 bases, leaving 5 bases not matched to a gene. CDR1 and CDR2 (germline): SEHNR, FQNEAQ (reference sequence). The CDR3 is 13 residues long. CDR3 loop: CASSLSSTGGYTF. DNA for the CDR3: TGTGCCAGCAGCTTATCCTCGACAGGGGGCTACACCTTC.

The J gene is TRBJ2-3, the V gene TRBV13, with 13 bases lining up with TRBD2. CDR1 is PRHDT, CDR2 FYEKMQ, per germline (reference sequence). The ends lost 4 bases at V and 7 bases at J; junction bases unmatched: 11. The CDR3 has 17 residues. In DNA form, the CDR3 reads TGTGCCAGCAGCTCCGGGGTAACTAGCGGGGGGGCCTATACGCAGTATTTT. As protein: CASSSGVTSGGAYTQYF.

A single count supports this clone. This sequence joins TRBV19 and TRBJ1-4; no firm D call. CDR1 is LNHDA and CDR2 is SQIVND in the germline V gene (reference sequence). Trimming took off 6 bases at V and 5 bases at J, with 10 bases between the two ends. This CDR3 is 13 amino acids long. The CDR3 nucleotides are TGTGCCAGTAGGGGTCGGGGAAATGAAAAACTGTTTTTT. Protein product: CASRGRGNEKLFF.

This clone was observed a few times. The chain recombines TRBV11-2 with TRBJ1-2, with a weak D call TRBD1 (5 bases). With 0 bases removed from V and 6 bases from J, the gap between germline ends came to 11 bases. The germline V gene encodes CDR1 SGHAT and CDR2 FQNNGV. The CDR3 length is 14 residues. CDR3 protein: CASSLDGRVNGYTF. The CDR3 bases are TGTGCCAGCAGCTTAGACGGCAGGGTGAATGGCTACACCTTC.

The chain joins TRBV5-1 to TRBJ2-3, with TRBD2 identical over 11 bases. With 4 bases clipped from V and 6 bases from J, the junction kept 13 bases outside the gene matches. CDR3 size: 17 residues. Germline lookup yields CDR1 SGHRS and CDR2 YFSETQ. The chain's CDR3 is CASSQTLAGGLGDTQYF. DNA of the CDR3: TGCGCCAGCAGCCAAACCTTAGCGGGAGGGCTTGGGGATACGCAGTATTTT.

The sample holds a few counts of this clone. The rearrangement joins TRBV29-1 to TRBJ1-5; D may be TRBD1 (5 bases). Germline loops: CDR1 SQVTM, CDR2 ANQGSEA. This CDR3 has 14 residues. The V end was cut by 5 bases, the J end by 1 base, with 12 bases between. The CDR3 spells CSVRSSGSNQPQHF. CDR3 DNA sequence: TGCAGCGTTCGCTCCTCAGGGAGCAATCAGCCCCAGCATTTT. Full variable domain (missing parts from reference TRBV29-1 and TRBJ1-5): SAVISQKPSRDICQRGTSLTIQCQVDSQVTMMFWYRQQPGQSLTLIATANQGSEATYESGFVIDKFPISRPNLTFSTLTVSNMSPEDSSIYLCSVRSSGSNQPQHFGDGTRLSIL.

The rearrangement uses TRBV7-2 and TRBJ1-2, with 10 positions matching TRBD1. CDR3 size: 16 residues. The V segment lost 6 bases and the J segment 6 bases; nucleotides outside the gene matches: 13. Germline loops: CDR1 SGHTA, CDR2 FQGNSA. The CDR3 DNA reads as TGTGCCAGCAGGTCAGGCCCCCGGGACAGGGGAGATGGCTACACCTTC. This sequence encodes CASRSGPRDRGDGYTF. Full variable domain (remainder filled in from reference TRBV7-2 and TRBJ1-2): GAGVSQSPSNKVTEKGKDVELRCDPISGHTALYWYRQSLGQGLEFLIYFQGNSAPDKSGLPSDRFSAERTGGSVSTLTIQRTQQEDSAVYLCASRSGPRDRGDGYTFGSGTRLTVV.

This sequence joins TRBV6-5 and TRBJ2-1, with 7 bases lining up with TRBD2. This CDR3 is built from 14 residues. Germline-derived CDR1 and CDR2 are MNHEY and SVGAGI. V trimming: 2 bases; J trimming: 6 bases; junction bases outside the gene matches: 4. The CDR3, as DNA: TGTGCCAGCAGTTACCTGGGCGGGGGCAATGAGCAGTTCTTC. It encodes CASSYLGGGNEQFF.

The chain uses TRBV6-1 and TRBJ2-5, with 8 nucleotides matching TRBD1. V trimming: 10 bases; J trimming: 7 bases; junction bases outside the gene matches: 17. This CDR3 is 15 amino acids long. Per germline, CDR1 MNHNS and CDR2 SASEGT. This CDR3 reads CATQDADRVWGTQYF. CDR3 bases: TGTGCCACCCAAGACGCGGACAGGGTGTGGGGGACCCAGTACTTC.

This clone was observed once. The genes are TRBV5-6 and TRBJ1-2, with 9 bases fitting TRBD1. Germline lookup yields CDR1 SGHDT and CDR2 YYEEEE. The CDR3 is made up of 15 amino acids. Trimming removed 3 bases from V and 9 bases from J; junction bases left unmatched: 12. CDR3 nucleotide sequence: TGTGCCAGCAGCTGGACACGGACAGGGGTCCTAAGCTACACCTTC. Protein sequence: CASSWTRTGVLSYTF.

The chain carries TRBV5-6 and TRBJ1-1; possible D gene TRBD1, 5 bases. This CDR3 is 13 amino acids long. The ends were cut back, 6 bases at V and 3 bases at J, with 12 bases in the middle. From germline, CDR1 is SGHDT and CDR2 YYEEEE. Here the CDR3 DNA reads TGTGCCAGCAAAGGGGTTGAGTACACTGAAGCTTTCTTT. As protein: CASKGVEYTEAFF.

This clone showed up just once. The J gene is TRBJ2-5, the V gene TRBV5-6; 11 bases align to TRBD2. The CDR3 covers 16 residues. Trimming at V came to 1 base and at J to 1 base, leaving 3 bases not matched to a gene. The V gene's germline CDR1 is SGHDT and CDR2 YYEEEE. The CDR3 loop is CASSLTGLAVQETQYF. In nucleotides, the CDR3 is TGTGCCAGCAGCTTGACGGGACTAGCGGTCCAAGAGACCCAGTACTTC.

The rearrangement links TRBV7-3 to TRBJ2-7; 8 nucleotides match TRBD1. Germline CDR1 is SGHTA and CDR2 is FQGTGA. The V segment lost 5 bases and the J segment 6 bases; nucleotides outside the gene matches: 9. The CDR3 spans 14 residues. The CDR3 reads CASSRGSGGGEQYF. CDR3 in DNA: TGTGCCAGCAGCAGGGGTTCAGGGGGCGGCGAGCAGTACTTC.

The chain is built from TRBV19 and TRBJ2-3, with D unclear. Germline V lookup: CDR1 LNHDA, CDR2 SQIVND (reference sequence). CDR3 length equals 12 residues. Trimming removed 2 bases from V and 3 bases from J, with 3 bases in between. The CDR3 is CASSITTDTQYF. For the CDR3, the DNA is TGTGCCAGTAGTATAACGACAGATACGCAGTATTTT.